The clone carrying this TCR beta chain has only a few counts. This specimen belongs to a study of cytomegalovirus exposure and HLA in healthy donors. PCR was performed using 60 Vbeta and 13 Jbeta primers. Sequencing used immunoSEQ multiplex PCR; TCRdb keeps in-frame clones, though not all of them. The repertoire includes about 160,000 clones, approximately 88% of them detected once, and more than 0.85% sits in the top ten. The V gene's germline CDR1 is LNHNV and CDR2 YYDKDF (reference sequence). V lost 0 bases, J lost 3 bases, and 11 bases lay in between. The CDR3 sequence is 15 residues long. This clonotype was obtained from a man in his thirties or forties in good health and CMV-seronegative. Input material: PBMCs. The chain links TRBV15 to TRBJ1-2; TRBD1 might be the D (5 bases). This CDR3 is CATSRDRRAYYGYTF. The CDR3, as DNA: TGTGCCACCAGCAGAGATCGCAGGGCTTACTATGGCTACACCTTC.